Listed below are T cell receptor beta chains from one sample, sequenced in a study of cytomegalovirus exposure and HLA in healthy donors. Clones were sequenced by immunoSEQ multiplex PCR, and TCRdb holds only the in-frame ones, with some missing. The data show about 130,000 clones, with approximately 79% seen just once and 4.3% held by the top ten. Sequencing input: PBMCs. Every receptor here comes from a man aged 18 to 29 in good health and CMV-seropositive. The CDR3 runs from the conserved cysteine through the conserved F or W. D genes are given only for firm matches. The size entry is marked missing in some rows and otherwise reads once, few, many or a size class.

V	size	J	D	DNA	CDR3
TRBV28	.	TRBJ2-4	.	TGTGCCAGCAGTTTAGCGGGAACGAAAAACATTCAGTACTTC	CASSLAGTKNIQYF
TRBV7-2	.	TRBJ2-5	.	TGTGCCAGCAGACCACAGGGGAGCGGGGAGACCCAGTACTTC	CASRPQGSGETQYF
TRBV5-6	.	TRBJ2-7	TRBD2	TGTGCCAGCAGCTTGATAAAACTAGCGGGTGGATACGAGCAGTACTTC	CASSLIKLAGGYEQYF
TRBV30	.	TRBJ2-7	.	TGTGCCTGGTGGGGCGGGGTCCCTCGCGAGCAGTACTTC	CAWWGGVPREQYF
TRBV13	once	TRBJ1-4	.	TGTGCCAGCAGCTCCCTGGGGGCAAACACTGCAACTAATGAAAAACTGTTTTTT	CASSSLGANTATNEKLFF
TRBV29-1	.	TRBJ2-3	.	TGCAGCGGTTGGGGCGGGGGCACAGATACGCAGTATTTT	CSGWGGGTDTQYF
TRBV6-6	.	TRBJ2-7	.	TGTGCCAGCAGTACCCGGGGAGCGTGGGTCTCCTACGAGCAGTACTTC	CASSTRGAWVSYEQYF
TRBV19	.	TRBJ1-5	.	TGTGCCAGTAGCCGGGTGGACAGAGGCGGTAGCAATCAGCCCCAGCATTTT	CASSRVDRGGSNQPQHF
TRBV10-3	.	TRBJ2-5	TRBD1	TGTGCCATCAGTCCCGGGACAGAAGAGACCCAGTACTTC	CAISPGTEETQYF
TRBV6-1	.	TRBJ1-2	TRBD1	TGTGCCAGCCAAGAGGACAGGGATGCTGGCTACACCTTC	CASQEDRDAGYTF
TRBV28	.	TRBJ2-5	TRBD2	TGTGCCACACAAGTAGCGGGAAATCAAGAGACCCAGTACTTC	CATQVAGNQETQYF
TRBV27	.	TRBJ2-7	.	TGTGCCAGCAGTCCCGGAACGGGACTCTCCTACGAGCAGTACTTC	CASSPGTGLSYEQYF
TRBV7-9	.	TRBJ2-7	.	TGTGCCAGCAGCTTACCACTGGGGGGTTACGAGCAGTACTTC	CASSLPLGGYEQYF
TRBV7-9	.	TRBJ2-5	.	TGTGCCAGCAGCCCGGGGGGCCCCGAACAAGAGACCCAGTACTTC	CASSPGGPEQETQYF
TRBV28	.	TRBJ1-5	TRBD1	TGTGCCAGCAGTGTTCCGACAGGGATATGGCAGCCCCAGCATTTT	CASSVPTGIWQPQHF
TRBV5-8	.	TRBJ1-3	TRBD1	TGTGCCAGCAGCTTACAGGGGACGGACACCATATATTTT	CASSLQGTDTIYF
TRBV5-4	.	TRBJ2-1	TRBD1	TGTGCCAGCAGGTCCCGGGACAGAGACTTAAATGAGCAGTTCTTC	CASRSRDRDLNEQFF
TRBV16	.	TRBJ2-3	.	TGTGCCAGCAGCCCGCGTACAGATACGCAGTATTTT	CASSPRTDTQYF
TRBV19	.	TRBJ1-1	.	TGTGCCAGTAGTATAGTGGGGGGGGCAGTGAACACTGAAGCTTTCTTT	CASSIVGGAVNTEAFF
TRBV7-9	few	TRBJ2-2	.	TGTGCCGTGCGGGGCCCGTCGAACACCGGGGAGCTGTTTTTT	CAVRGPSNTGELFF
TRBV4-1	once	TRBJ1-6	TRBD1	TGCGCCAGCAGCCAGAGACAGGGAAGGGGATATAATTCACCCCTCCACTTT	CASSQRQGRGYNSPLHF
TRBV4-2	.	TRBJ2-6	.	TGTGCCAGCAGCCAAGTGGAGGGCTCTGGGGCCAACGTCCTGACTTTC	CASSQVEGSGANVLTF
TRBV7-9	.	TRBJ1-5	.	TGTGCCAGCAGCGTGACAGACAATCAGCCCCAGCATTTT	CASSVTDNQPQHF
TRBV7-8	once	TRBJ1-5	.	TGTGCCAGCAGCGCCGGGACTTTGATCCAGCCCCAGCATTTT	CASSAGTLIQPQHF
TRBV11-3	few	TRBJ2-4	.	TGTGCCAGCAGCCAACTCCAGGGGTCCATTCAGTACTTC	CASSQLQGSIQYF
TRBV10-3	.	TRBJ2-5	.	TGTGCCATCACGGCAGAGGCTCCCGGACAGGAGACCCAGTACTTC	CAITAEAPGQETQYF
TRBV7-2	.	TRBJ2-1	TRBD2	TGTGCCAGCAGCTTAAGGAGCGGGAGGGCTTCCTACAATGAGCAGTTCTTC	CASSLRSGRASYNEQFF
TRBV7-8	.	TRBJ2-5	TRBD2	TGTGCCAGCAGCTTAGGTACTAGCGGGGGAGGAGAGACCCAGTACTTC	CASSLGTSGGGETQYF
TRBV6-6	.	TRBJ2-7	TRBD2	TGTGCCAGCAGCCAAGCTAGCGGGAGGCTCTACGAGCAGTACTTC	CASSQASGRLYEQYF
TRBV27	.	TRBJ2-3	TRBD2	TGTGCCAGCGCGAGCGGGGGGGCAGATACGCAGTATTTT	CASASGGADTQYF
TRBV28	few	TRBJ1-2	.	TGTGCCAGCAGACGTCTCACAGGTAGACCTAACTATGGCTACACCTTC	CASRRLTGRPNYGYTF
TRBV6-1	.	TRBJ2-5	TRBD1	TGTGCCAGCAGTGGGGGGACAGGGTGGCTCCAAGAGACCCAGTACTTC	CASSGGTGWLQETQYF
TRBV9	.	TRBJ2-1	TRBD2	TGTGCCAGCAGCGTAGCTTTCGGACTAGCGGGGCCATACAATGAGCAGTTCTTC	CASSVAFGLAGPYNEQFF
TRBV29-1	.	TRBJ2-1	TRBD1	TGCAGCGGAGAGGGGACAGAGGAGCAGTTCTTC	CSGEGTEEQFF
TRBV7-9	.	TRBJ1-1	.	TGTGCCAGCAGGGGGCAGGGCACTGAAGCTTTCTTT	CASRGQGTEAFF
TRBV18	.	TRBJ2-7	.	TGTGCCAGCTCACCCCGGGGGTTGGAAGAGCAGTACTTC	CASSPRGLEEQYF
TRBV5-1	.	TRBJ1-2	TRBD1	TGCGCCAGCAGCTTGGGGACAGGGATCTTTGGCTACACCTTC	CASSLGTGIFGYTF
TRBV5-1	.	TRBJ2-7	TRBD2	TGCGCCAGCAGACCAACTAGCGGGGGGGCCAAGTTCCACGAGCAGTACTTC	CASRPTSGGAKFHEQYF
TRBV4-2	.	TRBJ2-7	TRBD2	TGTGCCAGCAGCCTAGGGGGGGAGGGACTAGCAGCTTACGAGCAGTACTTC	CASSLGGEGLAAYEQYF
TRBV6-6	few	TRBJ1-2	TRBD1	TGTGCCAGCAGTACAGGGGCGTTCATCTATGGCTACACCTTC	CASSTGAFIYGYTF
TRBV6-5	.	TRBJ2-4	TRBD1	TGTGCCAGCAGCCCCATTACAGGGGACATTCAGTACTTC	CASSPITGDIQYF
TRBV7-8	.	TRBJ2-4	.	TGTGCCAGCAGCCCTCGGACTGGACTAGCCAAAAACATTCAGTACTTC	CASSPRTGLAKNIQYF
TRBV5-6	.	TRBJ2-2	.	TGTGCCAGCAGCTCCCGACAGGAAAATCACGGGGAGCTGTTTTTT	CASSSRQENHGELFF
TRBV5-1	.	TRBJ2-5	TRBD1	TGCGCCAGCAGGACAGGGGAGAGAGAGACCCAGTACTTC	CASRTGERETQYF
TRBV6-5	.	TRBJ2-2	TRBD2	TGTGCCAGCAGTTACAGCGGGAGGGCCACCGGGGAGCTGTTTTTT	CASSYSGRATGELFF
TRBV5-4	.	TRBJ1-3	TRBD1	TGTGCCAGCAGCTTGGATGGACAGGGGTTGTACACCATATATTTT	CASSLDGQGLYTIYF
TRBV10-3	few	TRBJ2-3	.	TGTGCCATCAGTGAGGATGGCGGGGACACAGATACGCAGTATTTT	CAISEDGGDTDTQYF
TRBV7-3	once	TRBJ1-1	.	TGTGCCAGCAGGGACTCGAACACTGAAGCTTTCTTT	CASRDSNTEAFF
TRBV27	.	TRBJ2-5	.	TGTGCCAGCAGCTTACTACCGCAGCGCGGTTCTGAGACCCAGTACTTC	CASSLLPQRGSETQYF
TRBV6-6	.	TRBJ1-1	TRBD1	TGTGCCAGCAGTTCCGACAGGGAGACTGAAGCTTTCTTT	CASSSDRETEAFF
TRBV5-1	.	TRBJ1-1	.	TGCGCCAGCAGCTTGGAGGTCGGAGGGATCACTGAAGCTTTCTTT	CASSLEVGGITEAFF
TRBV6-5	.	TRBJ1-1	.	TGTGCCAGCAGTTATGGGGGGGACACTGAAGCTTTCTTT	CASSYGGDTEAFF
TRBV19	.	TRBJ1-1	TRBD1	TGTGCCAGTAGCCCCATGGCAGGGGGTAGCACTGAAGCTTTCTTT	CASSPMAGGSTEAFF
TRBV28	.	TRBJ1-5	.	TGTGCCAGCAGTTTATCCCTGGGGGCCCGGCCCCAGCATTTT	CASSLSLGARPQHF
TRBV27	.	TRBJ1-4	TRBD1	TGTGCCAGCAGTTTGTCGAACAGGGGCGGTGAAAAACTGTTTTTT	CASSLSNRGGEKLFF